This T cell receptor beta chain derives from a study of T cell changes during pregnancy in multiple sclerosis. This CDR3 is 15 amino acids long. Per the germline V gene, CDR1 is SGHTA and CDR2 is FQGNSA. V lost 3 bases to trimming and J lost 8 bases, with 17 bases between them. Generated by immunoSEQ multiplex PCR, the TCRdb table keeps only in-frame clones and is missing some. The sample gives roughly 75,000 clones, approximately 89% of which show up once; 1.9% is in the top ten. V and J are TRBV7-2 and TRBJ2-1; no firm D call. The sequences come from peripheral blood, collected before pregnancy. This TCR derives from a female donor with multiple sclerosis, enrolled in a pregnancy study. CDR3 nucleotides: TGTGCCAGCAGCTTTAGACTCTCTACTCAATATGAGCAGTTCTTC. It codes for CASSFRLSTQYEQFF.